A single TCR beta chain is shown here with its context. This clonotype was observed at least ten times. Its antigen has not been determined. Base quality data are lacking; no much larger clone is found one base away. This record comes from a study of T cells in Graves' hyperthyroidism and ophthalmopathy (dated by TCRdb to between 2019 and 2020). About the study as a whole: Peripheral blood was sampled at the time of initial diagnosis, prior to any treatment. An independent validation cohort of 18 to 20 hyperthyroidism patients and over 15 patients who later progressed to ophthalmopathy tested prospective prediction of ophthalmopathy. According to the paper, TCR Vbeta CDR3 sequencing was carried out on some 140 peripheral blood samples, which came from over 40 ophthalmopathy, fewer than 80 hyperthyroidism and about 17 progressor patients. The roughly 94 discovery patients were randomly divided into training and test sets at a 7:3 ratio. In more than 5 Graves' hyperthyroidism patients, the study also compared T-cell repertoires from thyroid tissue with T-cell repertoires from blood. After blood sampling, hyperthyroidism patients were treated with methimazole at a starting dose of 30 mg daily, and ophthalmopathy patients were treated with high-dose intravenous methylprednisolone. To identify TCR V-J signatures that set the groups apart, the researchers used a discovery cohort of 90 to 100 patients, made up of roughly 40 with Graves' ophthalmopathy and about 55 with stable Graves' hyperthyroidism. Summary of the overall study and its limitations: In validation, the model predicted progression to ophthalmopathy with about 71% sensitivity and about 73% specificity, a median of about 6.7 months before onset. No statistical method was used to fix the sample size in advance, and group allocation was not hidden from the investigators. Most expanded thyroid clonotypes (frequency above 0.001) were also detected in blood, a finding suggesting that blood repertoires may reflect thyroid immune responses. A 13 V-J signature model separated ophthalmopathy from stable hyperthyroidism, with about 90% sensitivity and 81.08% specificity in cross-validation and 80%/75% in testing.

Amplification of TCR beta CDR3 regions was carried out from RNA transcripts. The first round of RT-PCR for the TCR CDR3 was performed with the HTBI primer set and the Qiagen OneStep RT-PCR kit. A second multiplex PCR round built the libraries, followed by size selection and purification. Libraries were sequenced paired-end with 100 bp reads on an Illumina HiSeq2000. From the authors' description of their analysis: SOAPnuke was used to process the raw data, with reads discarded if the reads contained adapters or uncalled bases, had a mean Phred below 15, or lacked an exact constant-primer or identifier match. COPE v1.2.5 was used to merge the high-quality paired reads, and each unique nucleotide sequence was defined as a clonotype. MiTCR v1.1 was used to align clonotypes to the IMGT TRBV, TRBD and TRBJ reference segments. The analysis included only V-J combinations with a frequency above 0.0001, which together covered around 99% of the repertoires. The TCS score was defined as F50 (clonal expansion) divided by E x V (chaos), with BLOSUM62-based TCRdist calculated between CDR3 peptides within each V-J. Welch's t-statistics and random forest reduced fewer than 550 V-J features to roughly 13, which were used in a naive Bayes classifier (R e1071). The raw public data were reprocessed by TCRdb itself: fastp quality trimming at Q25, MiXCR clonotype calling, in-frame beta chains only. Every distinct CDR3 protein forms one entry, paired with its most common genes and DNA. TCRdb assigned the V and J calls; the authors' analysis was not used. This sample holds around 370,000 distinct CDR3 sequences; approximately 18% were observed only once. The top ten hold 35% to 45% of the sample.

Ophthalmopathy patients had moderately to severely active disease, Clinical Activity Score of at least 3, NOSPECS grade of at least 4, and duration under 3 months. Patients with uncontrolled infections, other autoimmune diseases, pregnancy or lactation were excluded. Diagnoses were based on clinical symptoms, serum thyroxine and TRAb, thyroid ultrasound and orbital computed tomography. PBMCs were isolated from about 9.2 ml of fresh peripheral blood by Ficoll-Paque density gradient centrifugation. Total RNA was extracted using Trizol reagent, and RNA quality was assessed on an Agilent 2100 Bioanalyzer. The V end gives up 8 bases and the J end 0 bases, leaving 3 bases in the junction not matched to a gene. The CDR3 sequence holds 14 residues, the cysteine and phenylalanine included. Left in the record is the CDR3 DNA by itself, 42 bases read in frame from the first base. The germline V gene encodes CDR1 SNHLY and CDR2 FYNNEI.

Sequenced sample: blood. The V gene is TRBV2 and the J gene is TRBJ2-2; 7 bases in the junction line up with TRBD1. The sequence was collected from a man between 18 and 29 years old with Graves' ophthalmopathy. The DNA is TGTGCCAGCTCGGGGACAGCGAACACCGGGGAGCTGTTTTTT. The resulting protein is CASSGTANTGELFF.